Shown below are 3 T cell receptor beta chains from a single sample sequenced in a study of blood T cell repertoires in COVID-19. The assay was immunoSEQ multiplex PCR, and TCRdb's table has in-frame clones only and misses some. The table includes 200,000 to 250,000 clones, around 80% detected once. Sample: PBMCs or T cells enriched from blood (not recorded which). Source of these receptors: a man younger than 40 with acute COVID-19.

The V and J genes are TRBV10-3 and TRBJ1-1; TRBD1 agrees at 8 bases. Looked up from germline, CDR1 is ENHRY and CDR2 is SYGVKD. The CDR3 runs 13 residues. The ends lost 9 bases at V and 1 base at J; junction bases unmatched: 4. For the CDR3, the DNA is TGTGCCATGACAGGGGCTGGGAACACTGAAGCTTTCTTT. It specifies CAMTGAGNTEAFF.

The rearrangement uses TRBV2 and TRBJ1-2; tentatively, D is TRBD1 (5 bases). This CDR3 has 15 amino acids. CDR1 and CDR2 (germline): SNHLY, FYNNEI. V gave up 1 base and J gave up 4 bases, with 13 bases separating them. The CDR3 DNA reads TGTGCCAGCAGTGAAGGGGGCGGGGCACTCTATGGCTACACCTTC. This gives the protein CASSEGGGALYGYTF.

This clone showed up just a few times. The chain employs TRBV6-5 and TRBJ1-2, with 7 bases fitting TRBD1. J gave up 6 bases and V 6 bases, and 4 bases lay outside the gene matches. Germline CDR1 and CDR2: MNHEY and SVGAGI. The CDR3 runs to 12 residues. The CDR3 nucleotides read TGTGCCAGCAGCAAGACAGGGAATGGCTACACCTTC. Its translation is CASSKTGNGYTF.